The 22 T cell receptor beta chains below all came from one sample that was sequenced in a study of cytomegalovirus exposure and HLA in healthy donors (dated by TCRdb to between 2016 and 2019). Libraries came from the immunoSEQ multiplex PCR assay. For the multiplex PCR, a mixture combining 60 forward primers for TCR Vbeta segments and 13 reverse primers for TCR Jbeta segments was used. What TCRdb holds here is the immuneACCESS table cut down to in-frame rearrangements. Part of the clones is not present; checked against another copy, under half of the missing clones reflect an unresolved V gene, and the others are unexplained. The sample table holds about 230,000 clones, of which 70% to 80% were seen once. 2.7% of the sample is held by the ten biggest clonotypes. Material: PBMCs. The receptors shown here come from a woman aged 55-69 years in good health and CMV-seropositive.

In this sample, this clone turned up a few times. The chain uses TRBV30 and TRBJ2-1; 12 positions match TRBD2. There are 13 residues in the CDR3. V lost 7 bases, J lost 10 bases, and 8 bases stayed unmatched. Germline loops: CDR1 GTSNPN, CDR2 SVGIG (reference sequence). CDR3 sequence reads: CAFRLAGVQEQFF. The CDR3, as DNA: TGTGCCTTCCGACTAGCGGGAGTTCAAGAGCAGTTCTTC.

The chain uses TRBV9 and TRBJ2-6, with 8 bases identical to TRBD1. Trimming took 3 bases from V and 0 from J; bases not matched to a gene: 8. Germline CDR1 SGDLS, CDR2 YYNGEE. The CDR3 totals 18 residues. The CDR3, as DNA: TGTGCCAGCAGCGCGGGGTTACAGGGGGGCTCTGGGGCCAACGTCCTGACTTTC. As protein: CASSAGLQGGSGANVLTF. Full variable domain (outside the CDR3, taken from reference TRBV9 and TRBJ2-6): DSGVTQTPKHLITATGQRVTLRCSPRSGDLSVYWYQQSLDQGLQFLIQYYNGEERAKGNILERFSAQQFPDLHSELNLSSLELGDSALYFCASSAGLQGGSGANVLTFGAGSRLTVL.

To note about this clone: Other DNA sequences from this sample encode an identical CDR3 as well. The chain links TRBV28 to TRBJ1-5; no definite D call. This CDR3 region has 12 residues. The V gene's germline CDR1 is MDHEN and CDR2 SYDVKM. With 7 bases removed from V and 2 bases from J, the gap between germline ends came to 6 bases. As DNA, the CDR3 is TGTGCCAGCACCCGAGGCAATCAGCCCCAGCATTTT. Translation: CASTRGNQPQHF.

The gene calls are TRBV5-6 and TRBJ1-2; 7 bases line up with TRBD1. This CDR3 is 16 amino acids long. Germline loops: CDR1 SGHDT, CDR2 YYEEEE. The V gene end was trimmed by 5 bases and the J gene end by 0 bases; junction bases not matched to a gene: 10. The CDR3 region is CASRPTGQEANYGYTF. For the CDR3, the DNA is TGTGCCAGCAGACCGACCGGACAGGAAGCTAACTATGGCTACACCTTC.

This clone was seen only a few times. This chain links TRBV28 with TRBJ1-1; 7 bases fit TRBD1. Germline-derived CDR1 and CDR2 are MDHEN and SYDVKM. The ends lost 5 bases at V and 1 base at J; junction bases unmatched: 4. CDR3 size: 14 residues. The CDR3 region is CASSVQGTNTEAFF. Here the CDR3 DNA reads TGTGCCAGCAGTGTACAGGGGACGAACACTGAAGCTTTCTTT.

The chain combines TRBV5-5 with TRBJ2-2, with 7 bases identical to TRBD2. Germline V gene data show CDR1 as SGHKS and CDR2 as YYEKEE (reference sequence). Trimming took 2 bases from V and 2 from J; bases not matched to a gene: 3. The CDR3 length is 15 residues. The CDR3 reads CASSLPGGNTGELFF. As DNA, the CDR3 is TGTGCCAGCAGCTTACCGGGAGGTAACACCGGGGAGCTGTTTTTT.

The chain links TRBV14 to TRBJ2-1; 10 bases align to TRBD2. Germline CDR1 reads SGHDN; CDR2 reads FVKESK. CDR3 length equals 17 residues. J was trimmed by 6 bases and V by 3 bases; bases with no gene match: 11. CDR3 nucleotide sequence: TGTGCCAGCAGCCATAAGTATCCCCTAGCGGGAGTCAATGAGCAGTTCTTC. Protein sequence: CASSHKYPLAGVNEQFF. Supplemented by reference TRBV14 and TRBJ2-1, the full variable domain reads EAGVTQFPSHSVIEKGQTVTLRCDPISGHDNLYWYRRVMGKEIKFLLHFVKESKQDESGMPNNRFLAERTGGTYSTLKVQPAELEDSGVYFCASSHKYPLAGVNEQFFGPGTRLTVL.

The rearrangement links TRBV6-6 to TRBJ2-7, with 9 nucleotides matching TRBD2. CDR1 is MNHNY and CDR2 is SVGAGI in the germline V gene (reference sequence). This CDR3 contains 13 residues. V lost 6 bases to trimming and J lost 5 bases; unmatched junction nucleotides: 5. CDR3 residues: CASRASGANEQYF. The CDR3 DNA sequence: TGTGCCAGCAGAGCTAGCGGGGCCAACGAGCAGTACTTC.

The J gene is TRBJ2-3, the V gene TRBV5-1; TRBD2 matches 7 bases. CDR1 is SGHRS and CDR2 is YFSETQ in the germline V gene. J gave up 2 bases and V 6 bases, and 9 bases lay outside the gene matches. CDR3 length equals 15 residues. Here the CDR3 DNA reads TGCGCCAGCAACCGAAACGGGGACTACACAGATACGCAGTATTTT. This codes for CASNRNGDYTDTQYF. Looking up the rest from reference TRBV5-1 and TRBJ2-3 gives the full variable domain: KAGVTQTPRYLIKTRGQQVTLSCSPISGHRSVSWYQQTPGQGLQFLFEYFSETQRNKGNFPGRFSGRQFSNSRSEMNVSTLELGDSALYLCASNRNGDYTDTQYFGPGTRLTVL.

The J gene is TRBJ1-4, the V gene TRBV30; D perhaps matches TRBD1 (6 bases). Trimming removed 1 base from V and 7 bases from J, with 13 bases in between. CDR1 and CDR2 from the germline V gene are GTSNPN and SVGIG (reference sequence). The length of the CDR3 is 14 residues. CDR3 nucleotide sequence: TGTGCCTGGAGTGACAGGGTAGGCGCTGAAAAACTGTTTTTT. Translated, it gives CAWSDRVGAEKLFF.

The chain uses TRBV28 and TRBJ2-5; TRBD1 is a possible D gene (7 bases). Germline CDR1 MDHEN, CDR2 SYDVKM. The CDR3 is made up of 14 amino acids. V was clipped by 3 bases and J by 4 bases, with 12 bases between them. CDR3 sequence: CASSFSQGGETQYF. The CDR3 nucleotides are TGTGCCAGCAGTTTTTCCCAGGGGGGAGAGACCCAGTACTTC.

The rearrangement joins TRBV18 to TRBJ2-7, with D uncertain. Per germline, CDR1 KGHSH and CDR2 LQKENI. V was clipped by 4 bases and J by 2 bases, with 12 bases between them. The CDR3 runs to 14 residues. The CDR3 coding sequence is TGTGCCAGCTCACGGTTCGACAACACCTACGAGCAGTACTTC. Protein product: CASSRFDNTYEQYF.

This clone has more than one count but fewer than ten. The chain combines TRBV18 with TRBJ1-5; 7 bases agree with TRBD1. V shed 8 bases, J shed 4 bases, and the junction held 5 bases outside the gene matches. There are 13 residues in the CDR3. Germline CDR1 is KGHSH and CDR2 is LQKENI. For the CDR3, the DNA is TGTGCCAGCACGCAGGGGGAGAATCAGCCCCAGCATTTT. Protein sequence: CASTQGENQPQHF.

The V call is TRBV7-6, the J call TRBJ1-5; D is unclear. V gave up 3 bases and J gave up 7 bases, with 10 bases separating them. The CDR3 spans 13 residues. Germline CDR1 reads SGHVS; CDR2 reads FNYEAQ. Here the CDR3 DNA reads TGTGCCAGCAGCTTGCAAGCGGGGCAGCCCCAGCATTTT. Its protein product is CASSLQAGQPQHF.

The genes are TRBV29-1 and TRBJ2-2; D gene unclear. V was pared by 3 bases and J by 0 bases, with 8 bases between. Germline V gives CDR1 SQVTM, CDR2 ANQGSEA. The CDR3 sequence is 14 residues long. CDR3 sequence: CSVERFANTGELFF. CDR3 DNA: TGCAGCGTTGAGAGGTTCGCGAACACCGGGGAGCTGTTTTTT.

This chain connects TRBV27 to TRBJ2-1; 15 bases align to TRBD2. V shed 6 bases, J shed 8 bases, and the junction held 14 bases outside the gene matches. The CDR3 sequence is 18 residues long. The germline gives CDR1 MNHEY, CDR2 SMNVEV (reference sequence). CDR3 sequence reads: CASSRRPTGTSGGHEQFF. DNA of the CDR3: TGTGCCAGCAGCCGACGACCGACCGGGACTAGCGGGGGGCATGAGCAGTTCTTC.

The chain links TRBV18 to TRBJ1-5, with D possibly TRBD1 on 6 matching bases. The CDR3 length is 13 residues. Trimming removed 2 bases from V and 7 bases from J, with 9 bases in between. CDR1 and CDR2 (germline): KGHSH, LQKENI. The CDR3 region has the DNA TGTGCCAGCTCACCATCAGGGGCACAGCCCCAGCATTTT. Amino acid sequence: CASSPSGAQPQHF.

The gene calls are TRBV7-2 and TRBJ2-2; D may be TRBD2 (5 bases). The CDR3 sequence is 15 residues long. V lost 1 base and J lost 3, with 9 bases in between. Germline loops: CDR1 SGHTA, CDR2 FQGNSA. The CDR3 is CASSLGRADTGELFF. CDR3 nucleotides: TGTGCCAGCAGCTTAGGTAGAGCGGACACCGGGGAGCTGTTTTTT.

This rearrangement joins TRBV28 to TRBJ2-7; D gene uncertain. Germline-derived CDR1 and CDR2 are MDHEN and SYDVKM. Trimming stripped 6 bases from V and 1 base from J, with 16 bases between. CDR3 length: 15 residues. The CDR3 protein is CASRTPEVLSYEQYF. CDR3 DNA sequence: TGTGCCAGCAGGACCCCCGAGGTTTTATCCTACGAGCAGTACTTC.

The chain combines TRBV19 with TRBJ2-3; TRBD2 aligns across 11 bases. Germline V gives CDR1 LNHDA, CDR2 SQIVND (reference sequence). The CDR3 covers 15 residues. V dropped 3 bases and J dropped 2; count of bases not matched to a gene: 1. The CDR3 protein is CASSMGLAVTDTQYF. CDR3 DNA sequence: TGTGCCAGTAGTATGGGACTAGCGGTCACAGATACGCAGTATTTT.

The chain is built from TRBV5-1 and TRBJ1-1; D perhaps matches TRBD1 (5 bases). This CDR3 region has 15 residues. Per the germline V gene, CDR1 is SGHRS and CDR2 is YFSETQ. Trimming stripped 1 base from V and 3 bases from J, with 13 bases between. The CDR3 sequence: CASSLKLEGDTEAFF. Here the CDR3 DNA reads TGCGCCAGCAGCTTGAAGCTTGAAGGGGACACTGAAGCTTTCTTT.

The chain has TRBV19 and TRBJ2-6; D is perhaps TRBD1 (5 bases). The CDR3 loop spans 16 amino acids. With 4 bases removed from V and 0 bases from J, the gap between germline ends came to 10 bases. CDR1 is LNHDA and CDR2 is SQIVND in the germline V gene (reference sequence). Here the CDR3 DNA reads TGTGCCAGTAGTACCCAGACAGCCTCTGGGGCCAACGTCCTGACTTTC. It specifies CASSTQTASGANVLTF.